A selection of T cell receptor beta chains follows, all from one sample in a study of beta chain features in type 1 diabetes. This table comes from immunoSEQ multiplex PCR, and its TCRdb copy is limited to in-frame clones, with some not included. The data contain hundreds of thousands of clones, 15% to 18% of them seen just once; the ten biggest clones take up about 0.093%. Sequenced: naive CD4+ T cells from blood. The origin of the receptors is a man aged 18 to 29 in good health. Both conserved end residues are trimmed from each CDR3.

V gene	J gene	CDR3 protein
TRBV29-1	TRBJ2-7	SVEETHYEQY
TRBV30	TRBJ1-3	AWSKAVAGNTIY
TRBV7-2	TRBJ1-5	ASSAGTAASQPQH
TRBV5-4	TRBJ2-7	ASSQGQGSYEQY
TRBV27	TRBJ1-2	ASSSGQGQPGDYGYT
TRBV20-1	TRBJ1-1	SARLNTEAF
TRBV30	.	AWRRGEIGSYEQY
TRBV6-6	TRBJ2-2	ASSWPGGATGELF
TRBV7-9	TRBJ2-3	ASSLARITLYADTQY
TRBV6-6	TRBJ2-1	ASKDRAVLEQF
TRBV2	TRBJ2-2	ASRPHVGELF
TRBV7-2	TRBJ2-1	ASSLVLRGPSYNEQF
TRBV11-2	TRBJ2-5	ASSLDRQGWETQY
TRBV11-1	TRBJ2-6	ASAFSGANVLT
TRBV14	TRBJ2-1	ASSQMVGHNEQF
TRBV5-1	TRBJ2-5	ASSLAPGGAIQETQY
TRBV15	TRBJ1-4	ATSREGSATNEKLF
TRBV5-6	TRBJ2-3	ASSLGVLTDTQY
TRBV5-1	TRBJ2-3	ASSLARVPLTDTQY
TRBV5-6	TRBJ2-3	ASSPTSGSYTDTQY
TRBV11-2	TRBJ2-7	ASSTLTGMSYEQY
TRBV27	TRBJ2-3	ASGVGTSGLTDTQY
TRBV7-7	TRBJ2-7	ASSLEAGHEQY
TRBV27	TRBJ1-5	ASSPRGSLQPQH
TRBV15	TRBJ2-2	ATSRVIVAGELF
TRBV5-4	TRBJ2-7	ASSQQGQPSYEQY
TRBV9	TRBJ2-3	ASSAYSASGTDTQY
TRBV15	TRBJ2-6	ATSRDPGGANVLT
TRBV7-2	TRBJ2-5	ASSVSGGGLQETQY